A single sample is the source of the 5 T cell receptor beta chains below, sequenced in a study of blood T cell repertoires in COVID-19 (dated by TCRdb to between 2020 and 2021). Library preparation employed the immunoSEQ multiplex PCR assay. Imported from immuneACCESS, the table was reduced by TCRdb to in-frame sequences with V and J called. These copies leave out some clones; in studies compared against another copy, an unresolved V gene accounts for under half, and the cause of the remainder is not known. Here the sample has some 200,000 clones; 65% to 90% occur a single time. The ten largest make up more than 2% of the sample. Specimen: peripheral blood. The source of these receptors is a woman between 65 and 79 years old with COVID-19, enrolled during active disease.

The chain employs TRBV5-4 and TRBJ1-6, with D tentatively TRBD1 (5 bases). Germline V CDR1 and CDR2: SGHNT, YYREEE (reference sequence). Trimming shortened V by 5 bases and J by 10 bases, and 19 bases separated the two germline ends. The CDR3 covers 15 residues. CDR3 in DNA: TGTGCCAGCAGACGCGCCCAGGGTACACACTCACCCCTCCACTTT. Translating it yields CASRRAQGTHSPLHF.

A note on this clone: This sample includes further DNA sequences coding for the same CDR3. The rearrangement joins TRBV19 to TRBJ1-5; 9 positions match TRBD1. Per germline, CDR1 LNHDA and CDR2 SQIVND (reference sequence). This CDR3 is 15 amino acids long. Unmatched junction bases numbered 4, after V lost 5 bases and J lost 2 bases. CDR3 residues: CASSGGQGGNQPQHF. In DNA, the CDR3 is TGTGCCAGTAGTGGGGGACAGGGAGGCAATCAGCCCCAGCATTTT. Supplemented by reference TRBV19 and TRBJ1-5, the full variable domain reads DGGITQSPKYLFRKEGQNVTLSCEQNLNHDAMYWYRQDPGQGLRLIYYSQIVNDFQKGDIAEGYSVSREKKESFPLTVTSAQKNPTAFYLCASSGGQGGNQPQHFGDGTRLSIL.

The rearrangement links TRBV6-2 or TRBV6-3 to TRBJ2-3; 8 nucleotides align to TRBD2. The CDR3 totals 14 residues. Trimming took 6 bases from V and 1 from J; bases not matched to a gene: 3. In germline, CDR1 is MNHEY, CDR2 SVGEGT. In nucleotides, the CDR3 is TGTGCCAGCAGCCCGGGGGGGGGCACAGATACGCAGTATTTT. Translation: CASSPGGGTDTQYF.

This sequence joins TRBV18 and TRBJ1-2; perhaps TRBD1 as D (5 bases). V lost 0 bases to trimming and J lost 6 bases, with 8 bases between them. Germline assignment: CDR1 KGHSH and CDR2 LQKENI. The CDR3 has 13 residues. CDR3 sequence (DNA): TGTGCCAGCTCACCACCGGGGGGGAATGGCTACACCTTC. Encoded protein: CASSPPGGNGYTF.

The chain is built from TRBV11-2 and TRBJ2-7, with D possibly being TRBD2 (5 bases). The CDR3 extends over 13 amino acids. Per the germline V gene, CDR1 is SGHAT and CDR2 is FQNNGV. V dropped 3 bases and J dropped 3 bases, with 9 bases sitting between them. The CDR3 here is CASSLNSDYEQYF. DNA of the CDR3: TGTGCCAGCAGCTTGAATAGCGACTACGAGCAGTACTTC.